This TCR beta chain was recorded in a study of blood T cell repertoires in COVID-19. The assay was immunoSEQ multiplex PCR, and TCRdb's table has in-frame clones only and misses some. The sample shows a few hundred thousand clones, 90% of them seen only once. The CDR3 spans 14 residues. Germline V gene sequence: CDR1 SGHNT, CDR2 YYREEE (reference sequence). V was cut by 0 bases and J by 6 bases, with 13 bases left in between. The specimen was PBMCs or T cells enriched from blood (not recorded which). The V call is TRBV5-4, the J call TRBJ2-7, with D maybe TRBD1 (6 bases). The sequence came from a man between 18 and 29 years old who had recovered from COVID-19. The CDR3 nucleotides are TGTGCCAGCAGCTTGGAAGGGGAAGGGGGCGAGCAGTACTTC. It yields the protein CASSLEGEGGEQYF.